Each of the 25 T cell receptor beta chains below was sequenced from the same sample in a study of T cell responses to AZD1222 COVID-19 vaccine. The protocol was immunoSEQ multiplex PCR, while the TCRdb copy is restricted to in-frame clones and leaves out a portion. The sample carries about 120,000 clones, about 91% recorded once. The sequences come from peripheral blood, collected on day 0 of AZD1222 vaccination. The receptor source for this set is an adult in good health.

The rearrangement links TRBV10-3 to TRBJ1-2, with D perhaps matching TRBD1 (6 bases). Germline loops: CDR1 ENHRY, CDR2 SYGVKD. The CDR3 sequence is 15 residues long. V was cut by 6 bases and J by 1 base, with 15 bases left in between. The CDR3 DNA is TGTGCCATCAGGAGGGGGGGACAAAATAACTATGGCTACACCTTC. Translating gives CAIRRGGQNNYGYTF.

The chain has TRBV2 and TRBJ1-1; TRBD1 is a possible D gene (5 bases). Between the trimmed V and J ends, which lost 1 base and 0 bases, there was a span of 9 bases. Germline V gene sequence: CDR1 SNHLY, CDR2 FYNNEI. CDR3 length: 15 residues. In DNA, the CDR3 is TGTGCCAGCAGTGAAGGGGGGTTCGTGAACACTGAAGCTTTCTTT. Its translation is CASSEGGFVNTEAFF.

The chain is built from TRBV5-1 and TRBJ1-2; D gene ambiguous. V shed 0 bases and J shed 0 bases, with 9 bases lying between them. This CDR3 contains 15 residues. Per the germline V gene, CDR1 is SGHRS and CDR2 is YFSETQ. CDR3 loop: CASSLVVGSNYGYTF. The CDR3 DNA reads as TGCGCCAGCAGCTTGGTGGTGGGCTCTAACTATGGCTACACCTTC.

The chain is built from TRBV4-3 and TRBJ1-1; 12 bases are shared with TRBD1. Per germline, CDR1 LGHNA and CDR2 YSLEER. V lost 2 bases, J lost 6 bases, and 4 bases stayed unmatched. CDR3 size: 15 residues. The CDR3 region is CASSQRDRGQPEAFF. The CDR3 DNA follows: TGCGCCAGCAGCCAAAGGGACAGGGGGCAGCCTGAAGCTTTCTTT.

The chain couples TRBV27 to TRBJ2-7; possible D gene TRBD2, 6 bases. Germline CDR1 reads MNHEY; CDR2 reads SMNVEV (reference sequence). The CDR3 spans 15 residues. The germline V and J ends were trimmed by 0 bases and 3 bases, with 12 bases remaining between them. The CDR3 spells CASSLSRWTNYEQYF. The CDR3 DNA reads TGTGCCAGCAGTTTATCCCGGTGGACTAACTACGAGCAGTACTTC.

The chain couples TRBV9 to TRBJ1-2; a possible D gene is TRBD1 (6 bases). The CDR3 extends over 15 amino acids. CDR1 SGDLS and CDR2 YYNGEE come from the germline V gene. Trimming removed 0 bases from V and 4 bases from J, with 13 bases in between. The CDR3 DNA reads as TGTGCCAGCAGCGTAGCTGCGACAGGCATCTATGGCTACACCTTC. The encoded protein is CASSVAATGIYGYTF.

CDR3 amino acids: CASTNLYEQYF. The CDR3 nucleotides read TGTGCCAGCACCAACCTATACGAGCAGTACTTC. The chain is built from TRBV7-8 and TRBJ2-7, with D uncertain. V was cut by 7 bases and J by 4 bases, with 8 bases left in between. The germline CDR1 and CDR2 sequences are SGHVS and FQNEAQ. This CDR3 has 11 amino acids.

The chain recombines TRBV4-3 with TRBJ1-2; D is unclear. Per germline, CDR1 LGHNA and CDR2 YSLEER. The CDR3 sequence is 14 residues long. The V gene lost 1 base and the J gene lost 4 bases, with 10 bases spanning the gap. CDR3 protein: CASSQGDGRYGYTF. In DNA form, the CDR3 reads TGCGCCAGCAGCCAAGGGGATGGTCGCTATGGCTACACCTTC.

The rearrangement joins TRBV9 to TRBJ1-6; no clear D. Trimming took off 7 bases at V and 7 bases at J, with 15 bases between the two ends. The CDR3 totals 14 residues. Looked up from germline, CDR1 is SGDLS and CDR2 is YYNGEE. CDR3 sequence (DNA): TGTGCCAGCGGGATAGGGTTATCAAATTCACCCCTCCACTTT. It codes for CASGIGLSNSPLHF.

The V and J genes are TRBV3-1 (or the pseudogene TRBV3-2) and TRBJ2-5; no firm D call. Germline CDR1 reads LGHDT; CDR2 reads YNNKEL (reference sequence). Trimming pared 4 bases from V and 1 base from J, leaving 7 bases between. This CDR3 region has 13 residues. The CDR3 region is CASSPRIQETQYF. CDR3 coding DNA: TGTGCCAGCAGCCCGAGGATCCAAGAGACCCAGTACTTC.

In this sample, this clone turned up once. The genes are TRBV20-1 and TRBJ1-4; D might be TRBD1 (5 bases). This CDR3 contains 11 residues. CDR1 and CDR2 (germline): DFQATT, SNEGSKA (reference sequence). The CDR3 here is CIGGDGEKLFF. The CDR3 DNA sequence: TGCATTGGGGGGGATGGGGAAAAACTGTTTTTT.

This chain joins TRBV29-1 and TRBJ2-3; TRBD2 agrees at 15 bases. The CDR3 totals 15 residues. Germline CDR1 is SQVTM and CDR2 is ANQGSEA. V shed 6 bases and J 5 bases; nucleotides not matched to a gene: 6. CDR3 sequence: CSVEGLAGGGDTQYF. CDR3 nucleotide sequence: TGCAGCGTAGAGGGACTAGCGGGAGGAGGAGATACGCAGTATTTT.

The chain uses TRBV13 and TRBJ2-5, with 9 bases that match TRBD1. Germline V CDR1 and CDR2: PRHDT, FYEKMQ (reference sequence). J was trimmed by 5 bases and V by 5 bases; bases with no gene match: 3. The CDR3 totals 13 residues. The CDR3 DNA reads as TGTGCCAGCAGCCGACAGGGGGTGGAGACCCAGTACTTC. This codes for CASSRQGVETQYF.

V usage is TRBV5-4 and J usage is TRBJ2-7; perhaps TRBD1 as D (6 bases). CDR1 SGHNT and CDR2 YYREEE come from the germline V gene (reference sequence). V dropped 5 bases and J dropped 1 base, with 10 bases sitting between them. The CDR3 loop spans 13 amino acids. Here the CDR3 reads CASRVDSSYEQYF. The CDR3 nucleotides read TGTGCCAGCAGGGTGGACAGTTCCTACGAGCAGTACTTC.

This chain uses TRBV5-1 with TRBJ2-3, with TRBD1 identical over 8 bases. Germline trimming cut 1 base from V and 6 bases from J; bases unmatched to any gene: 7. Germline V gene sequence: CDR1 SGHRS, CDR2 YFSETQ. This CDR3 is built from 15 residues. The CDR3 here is CASSLRGTGPDTQYF. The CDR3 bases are TGCGCCAGCAGCTTGAGGGGGACAGGTCCCGATACGCAGTATTTT.

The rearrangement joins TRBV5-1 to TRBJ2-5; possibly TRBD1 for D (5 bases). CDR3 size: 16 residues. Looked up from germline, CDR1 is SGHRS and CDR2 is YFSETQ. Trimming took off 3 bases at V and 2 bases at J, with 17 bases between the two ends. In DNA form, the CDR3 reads TGCGCCAGCAGCTATTTAGGGGTCGACCAGCAAGAGACCCAGTACTTC. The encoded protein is CASSYLGVDQQETQYF.

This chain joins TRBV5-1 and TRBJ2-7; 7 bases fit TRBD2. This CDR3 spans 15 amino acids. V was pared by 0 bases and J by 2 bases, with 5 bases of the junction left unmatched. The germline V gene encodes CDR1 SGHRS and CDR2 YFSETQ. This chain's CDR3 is CASSLEAGEPYEQYF. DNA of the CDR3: TGCGCCAGCAGCTTGGAGGCGGGAGAGCCCTACGAGCAGTACTTC.

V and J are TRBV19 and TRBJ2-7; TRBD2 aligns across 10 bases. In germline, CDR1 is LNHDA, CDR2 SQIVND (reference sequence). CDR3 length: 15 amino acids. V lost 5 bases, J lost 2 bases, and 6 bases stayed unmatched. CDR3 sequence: CASSLRLAGTYEQYF. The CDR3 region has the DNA TGTGCCAGTAGTCTCAGACTAGCGGGTACCTACGAGCAGTACTTC.

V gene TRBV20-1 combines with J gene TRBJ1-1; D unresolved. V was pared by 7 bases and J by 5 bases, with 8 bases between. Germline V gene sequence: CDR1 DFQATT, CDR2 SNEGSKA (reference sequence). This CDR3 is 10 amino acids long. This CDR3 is CSVVVTEAFF. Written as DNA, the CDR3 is TGCAGTGTCGTCGTAACTGAAGCTTTCTTT.

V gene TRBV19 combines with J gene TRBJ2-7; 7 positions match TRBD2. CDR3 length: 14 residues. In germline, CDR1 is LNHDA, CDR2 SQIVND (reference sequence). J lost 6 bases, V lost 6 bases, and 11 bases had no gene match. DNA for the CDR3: TGTGCCAGTAGCCCGGCGGGAGTCTCGGGCGAGCAGTACTTC. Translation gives CASSPAGVSGEQYF.

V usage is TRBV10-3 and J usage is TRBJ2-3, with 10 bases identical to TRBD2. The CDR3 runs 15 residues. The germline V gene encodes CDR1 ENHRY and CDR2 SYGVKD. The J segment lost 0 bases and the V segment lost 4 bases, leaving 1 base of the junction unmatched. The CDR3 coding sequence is TGTGCCATCAGTGGGACTAGCGGAAGCACAGATACGCAGTATTTT. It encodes CAISGTSGSTDTQYF.

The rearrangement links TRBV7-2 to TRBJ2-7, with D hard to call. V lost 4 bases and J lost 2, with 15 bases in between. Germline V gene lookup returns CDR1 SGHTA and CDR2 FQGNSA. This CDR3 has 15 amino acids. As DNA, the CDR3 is TGTGCCAGCAGCTCAAGGTCTTCCTCGGCCTACGAGCAGTACTTC. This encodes CASSSRSSSAYEQYF.

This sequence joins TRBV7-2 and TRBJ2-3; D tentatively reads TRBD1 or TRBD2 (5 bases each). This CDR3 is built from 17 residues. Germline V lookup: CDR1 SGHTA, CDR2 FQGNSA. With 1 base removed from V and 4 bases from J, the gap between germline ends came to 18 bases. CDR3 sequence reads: CASSLVGRIPGPDTQYF. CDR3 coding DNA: TGTGCCAGCAGCTTAGTGGGACGGATTCCCGGTCCAGATACGCAGTATTTT.

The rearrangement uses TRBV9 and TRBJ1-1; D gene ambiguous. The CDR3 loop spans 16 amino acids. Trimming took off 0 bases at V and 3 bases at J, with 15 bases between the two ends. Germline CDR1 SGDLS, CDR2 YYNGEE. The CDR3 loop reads CASSVGVNNLDTEAFF. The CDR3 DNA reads TGTGCCAGCAGCGTAGGGGTGAATAATCTGGACACTGAAGCTTTCTTT.

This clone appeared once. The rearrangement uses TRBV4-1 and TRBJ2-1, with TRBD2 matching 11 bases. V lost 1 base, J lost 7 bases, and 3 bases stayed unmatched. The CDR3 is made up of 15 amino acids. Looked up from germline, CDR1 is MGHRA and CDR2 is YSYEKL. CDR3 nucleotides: TGCGCCAGCAGCCAAGTAGCGGGAGGGAGGAATGAGCAGTTCTTC. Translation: CASSQVAGGRNEQFF.